This TCR beta chain was observed in a study of neurological immune-mediated disorders. Time point here: longitudinal time-point 3. It was from 2 million PBMCs stored at -80 C that the unsorted libraries were obtained. This CDR3 region has 14 residues. Trimming took 2 bases from V and 3 from J, leaving 10 bases between them. CDR1 is SEHNR, CDR2 FQNEAQ, per germline (reference sequence). This clonotype was found many times. The method for making cDNA was 5'RACE, and it used 10-nucleotide random UMIs. One entry per CDR3 protein, called by TCRdb with MiXCR from the 5' RACE reads. This table holds more than 95,000 distinct CDR3 sequences, approximately 11% found once.

This sequence joins TRBV7-9 and TRBJ2-5, with D perhaps TRBD1 or TRBD2 (5 bases each). The receptor was isolated from a female donor with HTLV-1-associated myelopathy (HAM/TSP). Sequenced material: PBMCs. The CDR3 reads CASSLRGTKETQYF. For the CDR3, the DNA is TGTGCCAGCAGCTTACGAGGGACCAAAGAGACCCAGTACTTC.